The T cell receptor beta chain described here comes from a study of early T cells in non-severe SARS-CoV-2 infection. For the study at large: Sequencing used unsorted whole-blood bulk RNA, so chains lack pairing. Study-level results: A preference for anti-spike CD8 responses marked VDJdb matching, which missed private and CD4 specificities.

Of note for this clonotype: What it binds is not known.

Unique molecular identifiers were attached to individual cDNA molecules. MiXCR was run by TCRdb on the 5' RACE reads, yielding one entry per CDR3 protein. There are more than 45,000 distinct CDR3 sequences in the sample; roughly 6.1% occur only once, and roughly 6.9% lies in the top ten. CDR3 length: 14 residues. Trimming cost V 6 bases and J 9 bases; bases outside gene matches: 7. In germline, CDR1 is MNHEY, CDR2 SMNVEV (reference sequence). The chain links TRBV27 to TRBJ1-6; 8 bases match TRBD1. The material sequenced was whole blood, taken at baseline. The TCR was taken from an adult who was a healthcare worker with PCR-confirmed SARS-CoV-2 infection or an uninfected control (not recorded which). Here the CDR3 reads CASSDRGFGSPLHF. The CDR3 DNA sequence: TGTGCCAGCAGCGACAGGGGATTCGGTTCACCCCTCCACTTT.